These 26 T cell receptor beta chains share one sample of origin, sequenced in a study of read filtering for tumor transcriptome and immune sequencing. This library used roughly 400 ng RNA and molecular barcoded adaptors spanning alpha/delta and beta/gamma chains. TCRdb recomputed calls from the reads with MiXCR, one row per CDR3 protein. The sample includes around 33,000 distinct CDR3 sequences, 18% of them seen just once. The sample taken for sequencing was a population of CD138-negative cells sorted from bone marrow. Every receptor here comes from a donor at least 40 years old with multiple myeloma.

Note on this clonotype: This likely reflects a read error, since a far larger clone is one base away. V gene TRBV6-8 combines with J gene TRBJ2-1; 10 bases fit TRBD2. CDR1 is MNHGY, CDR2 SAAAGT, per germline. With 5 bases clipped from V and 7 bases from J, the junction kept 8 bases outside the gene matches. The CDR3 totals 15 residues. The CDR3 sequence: CASSKPAGGPNEQFF. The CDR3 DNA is TGTGCCAGCAGTAAACCAGCGGGAGGGCCTAATGAGCAGTTCTTC.

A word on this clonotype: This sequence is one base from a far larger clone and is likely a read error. The CDR3 region is CASSIRGRASNEQFF. As DNA, the CDR3 is TGTGCCAGCAGTATAAGAGGGAGGGCCAGCAATGAGCAGTTCTTC. The V and J genes are TRBV6-2 or TRBV6-3 and TRBJ2-1, with TRBD2 matching 7 bases. Germline values: CDR1 MNHEY, CDR2 SVGEGT. The CDR3 runs to 15 residues. Trimming cost V 5 bases and J 6 bases; bases outside gene matches: 10.

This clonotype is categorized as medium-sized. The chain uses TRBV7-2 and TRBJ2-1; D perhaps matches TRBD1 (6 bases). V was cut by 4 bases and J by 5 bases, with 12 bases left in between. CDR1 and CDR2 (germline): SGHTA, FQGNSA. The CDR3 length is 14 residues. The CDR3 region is CASSYGTLNNEQFF. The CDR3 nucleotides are TGTGCCAGCAGCTACGGGACACTGAACAATGAGCAGTTCTTC.

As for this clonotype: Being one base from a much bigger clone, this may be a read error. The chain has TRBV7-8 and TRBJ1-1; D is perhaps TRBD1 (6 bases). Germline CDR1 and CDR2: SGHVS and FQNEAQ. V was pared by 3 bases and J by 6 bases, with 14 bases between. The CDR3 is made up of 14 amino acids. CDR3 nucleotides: TGTGCCAGCAGCTTGGGCCAGGGGTGGGCTGAAGCTTTCTTT. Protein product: CASSLGQGWAEAFF.

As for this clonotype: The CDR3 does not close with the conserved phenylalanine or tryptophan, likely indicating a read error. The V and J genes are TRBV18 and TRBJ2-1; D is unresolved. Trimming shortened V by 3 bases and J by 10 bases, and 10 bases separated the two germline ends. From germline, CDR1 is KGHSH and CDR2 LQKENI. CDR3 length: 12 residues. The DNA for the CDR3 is TGTGCCAGCTCACCGCCTCACGGAGAGCAGTTCCTC. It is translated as CASSPPHGEQFL.

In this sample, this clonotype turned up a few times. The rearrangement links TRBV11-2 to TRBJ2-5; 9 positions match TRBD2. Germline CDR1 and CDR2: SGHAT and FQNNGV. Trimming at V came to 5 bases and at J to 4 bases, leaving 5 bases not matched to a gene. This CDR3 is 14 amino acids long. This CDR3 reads CASSPRLAVETQYF. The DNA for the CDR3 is TGTGCCAGCAGCCCACGACTAGCGGTAGAGACCCAGTACTTC.

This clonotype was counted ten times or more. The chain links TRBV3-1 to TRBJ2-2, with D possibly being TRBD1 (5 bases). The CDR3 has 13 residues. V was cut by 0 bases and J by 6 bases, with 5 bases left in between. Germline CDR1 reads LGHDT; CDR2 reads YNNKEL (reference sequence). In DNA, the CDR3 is TGTGCCAGCAGCCAAGACAGGGCCGGGGAGCTGTTTTTT. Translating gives CASSQDRAGELFF.

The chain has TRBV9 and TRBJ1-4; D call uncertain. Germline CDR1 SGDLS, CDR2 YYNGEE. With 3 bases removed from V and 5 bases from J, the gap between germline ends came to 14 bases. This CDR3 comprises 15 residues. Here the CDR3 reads CASSDPRLGNEKLFF. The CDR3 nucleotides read TGTGCCAGCAGCGATCCCCGGCTAGGGAATGAAAAACTGTTTTTT.

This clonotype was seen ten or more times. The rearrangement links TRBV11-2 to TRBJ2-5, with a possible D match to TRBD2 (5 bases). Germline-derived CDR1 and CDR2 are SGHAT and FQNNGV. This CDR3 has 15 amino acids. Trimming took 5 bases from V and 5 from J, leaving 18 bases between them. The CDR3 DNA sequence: TGTGCCAGCAGCGGGGAGTTAGGGTCGCGGGAGACCCAGTACTTC. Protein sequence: CASSGELGSRETQYF.

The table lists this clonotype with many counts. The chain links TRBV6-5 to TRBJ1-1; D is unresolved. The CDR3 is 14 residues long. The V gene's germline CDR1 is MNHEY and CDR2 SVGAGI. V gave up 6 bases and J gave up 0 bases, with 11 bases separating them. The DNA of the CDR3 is TGTGCCAGCAGGTATGACACCCTGAACACTGAAGCTTTCTTT. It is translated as CASRYDTLNTEAFF.

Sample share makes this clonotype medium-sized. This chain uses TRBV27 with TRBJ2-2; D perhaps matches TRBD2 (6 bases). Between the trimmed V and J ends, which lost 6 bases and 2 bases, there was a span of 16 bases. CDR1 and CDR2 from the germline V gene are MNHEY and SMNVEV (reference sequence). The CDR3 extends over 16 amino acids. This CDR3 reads CASRILPGANTGELFF. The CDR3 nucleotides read TGTGCCAGCAGAATCCTACCGGGAGCAAACACCGGGGAGCTGTTTTTT.

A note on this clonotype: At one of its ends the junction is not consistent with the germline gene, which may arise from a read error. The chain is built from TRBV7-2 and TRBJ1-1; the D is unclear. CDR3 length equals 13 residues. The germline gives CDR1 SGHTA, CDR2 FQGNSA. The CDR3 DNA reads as TGTGTCAGCGAAAAGGCTTATTACACTGAAGCTTTCTTT. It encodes CVSEKAYYTEAFF.

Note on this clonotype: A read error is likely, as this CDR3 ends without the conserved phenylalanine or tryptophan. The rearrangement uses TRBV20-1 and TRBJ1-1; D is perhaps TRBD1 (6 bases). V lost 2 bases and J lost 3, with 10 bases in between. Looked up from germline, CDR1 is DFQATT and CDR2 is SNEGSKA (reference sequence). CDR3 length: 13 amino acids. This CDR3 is CSARRGAYTEAFV. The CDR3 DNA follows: TGCAGTGCTAGACGGGGGGCTTACACTGAAGCTTTCGTT.

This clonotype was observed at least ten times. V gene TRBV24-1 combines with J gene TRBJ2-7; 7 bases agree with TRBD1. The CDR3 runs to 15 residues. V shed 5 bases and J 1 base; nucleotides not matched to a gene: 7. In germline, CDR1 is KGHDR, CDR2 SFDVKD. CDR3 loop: CATSGRQGTSYEQYF. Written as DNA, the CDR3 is TGTGCCACCAGTGGCAGACAGGGAACTTCCTACGAGCAGTACTTC.

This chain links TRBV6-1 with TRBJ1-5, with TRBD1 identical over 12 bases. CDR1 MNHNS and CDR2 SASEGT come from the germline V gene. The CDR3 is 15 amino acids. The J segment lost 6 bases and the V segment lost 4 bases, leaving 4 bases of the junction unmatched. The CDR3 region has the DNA TGTGCCAGCAGTGTTGGGACAGGGGGCTCTCAGCCCCAGCATTTT. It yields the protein CASSVGTGGSQPQHF.

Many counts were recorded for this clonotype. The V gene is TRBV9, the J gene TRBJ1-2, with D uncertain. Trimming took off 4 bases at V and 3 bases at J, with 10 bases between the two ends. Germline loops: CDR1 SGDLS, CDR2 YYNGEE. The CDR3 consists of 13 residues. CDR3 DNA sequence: TGTGCCAGCAGCCCGGCTGGTGACTATGGCTACACCTTC. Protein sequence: CASSPAGDYGYTF.

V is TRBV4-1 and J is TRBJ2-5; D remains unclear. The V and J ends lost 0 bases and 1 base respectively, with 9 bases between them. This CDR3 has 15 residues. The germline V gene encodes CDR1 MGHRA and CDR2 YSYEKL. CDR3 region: CASSQDKGIQETQYF. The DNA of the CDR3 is TGCGCCAGCAGCCAAGATAAGGGCATCCAAGAGACCCAGTACTTC.

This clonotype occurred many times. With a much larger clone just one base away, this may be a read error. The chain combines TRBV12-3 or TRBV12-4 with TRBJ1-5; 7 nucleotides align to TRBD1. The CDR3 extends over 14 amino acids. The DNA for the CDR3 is TGTGCCAGCAGTTATGGACAGGATTTACGACCCCAGCGTTTT. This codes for CASSYGQDLRPQRF.

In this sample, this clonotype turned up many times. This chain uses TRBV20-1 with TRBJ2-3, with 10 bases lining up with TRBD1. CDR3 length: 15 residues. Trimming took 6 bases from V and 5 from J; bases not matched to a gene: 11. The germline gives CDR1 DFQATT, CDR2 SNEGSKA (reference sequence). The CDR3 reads CSAVRTGGKRDTQYF. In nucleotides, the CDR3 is TGCAGTGCGGTGAGGACAGGGGGGAAGAGAGATACGCAGTATTTT.

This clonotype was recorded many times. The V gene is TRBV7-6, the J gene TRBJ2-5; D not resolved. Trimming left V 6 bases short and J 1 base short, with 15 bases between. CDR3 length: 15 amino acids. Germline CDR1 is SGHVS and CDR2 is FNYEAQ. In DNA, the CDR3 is TGTGCCAGCAGTCCTCGACACGCGGCCCAAGAGACCCAGTACTTC. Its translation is CASSPRHAAQETQYF.

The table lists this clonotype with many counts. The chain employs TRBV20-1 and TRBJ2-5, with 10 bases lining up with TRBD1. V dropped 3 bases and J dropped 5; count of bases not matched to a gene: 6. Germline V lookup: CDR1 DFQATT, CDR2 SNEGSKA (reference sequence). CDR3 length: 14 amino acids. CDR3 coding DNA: TGCAGTGCTAGTAGGGACAGGGGAACCGAGACCCAGTACTTC. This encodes CSASRDRGTETQYF.

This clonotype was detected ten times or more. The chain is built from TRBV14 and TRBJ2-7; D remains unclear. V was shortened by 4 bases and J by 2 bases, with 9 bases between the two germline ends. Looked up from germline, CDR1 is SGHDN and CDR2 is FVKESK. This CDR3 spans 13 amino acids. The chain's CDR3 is CASSLTHPYEQYF. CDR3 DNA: TGTGCCAGCAGCCTGACGCATCCCTACGAGCAGTACTTC.

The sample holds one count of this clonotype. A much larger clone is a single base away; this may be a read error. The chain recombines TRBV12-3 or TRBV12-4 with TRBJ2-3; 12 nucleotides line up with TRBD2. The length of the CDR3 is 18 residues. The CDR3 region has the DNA TGTGCCAGCAGTTTTACTACCGCTAGCGGGAGGGCCCGGGATACGCGGTATTTT. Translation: CASSFTTASGRARDTRYF.

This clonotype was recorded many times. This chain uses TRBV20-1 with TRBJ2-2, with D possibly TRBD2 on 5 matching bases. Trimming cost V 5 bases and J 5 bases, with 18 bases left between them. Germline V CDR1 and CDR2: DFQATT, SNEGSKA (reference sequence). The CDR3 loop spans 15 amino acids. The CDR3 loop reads CSAQPDGELTGELFF. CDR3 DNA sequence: TGCAGTGCTCAGCCGGACGGGGAGCTGACCGGGGAGCTGTTTTTT.

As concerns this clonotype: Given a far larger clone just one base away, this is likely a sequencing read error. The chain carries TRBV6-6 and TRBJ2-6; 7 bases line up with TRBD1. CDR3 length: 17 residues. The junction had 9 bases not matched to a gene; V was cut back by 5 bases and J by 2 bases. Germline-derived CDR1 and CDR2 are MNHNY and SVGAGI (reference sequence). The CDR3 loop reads CASSGTTGDTGANVLTF. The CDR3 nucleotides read TGTGCCAGCAGTGGAACAACAGGGGACACTGGGGCCAACGTCCTGACTTTC.

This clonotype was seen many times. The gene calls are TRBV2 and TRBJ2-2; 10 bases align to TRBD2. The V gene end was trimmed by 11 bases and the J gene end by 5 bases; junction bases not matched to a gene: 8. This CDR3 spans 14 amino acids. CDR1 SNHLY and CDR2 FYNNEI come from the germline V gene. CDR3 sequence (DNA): TGTGCCGGTACTAGCGGGACGAGGACCGGGGAGCTGTTTTTT. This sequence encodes CAGTSGTRTGELFF.